This TCR beta chain was captured by sequencing in a study of Graves' ophthalmopathy and Graves' hyperthyroidism. This clonotype has at least ten counts. TCR beta CDR3 regions were amplified from RNA transcripts. First-round RT-PCR with HTBI primers preceded a second-round multiplex PCR. TCRdb reanalysed the multiplex PCR reads using MiXCR and keeps one entry per CDR3 protein. The table has about 370,000 distinct CDR3 sequences, approximately 18% seen once; the top ten hold 2.4%. Germline loops: CDR1 SGHTA, CDR2 FQGNSA. V shed 5 bases and J shed 5 bases, with 16 bases lying between them. CDR3 length equals 14 residues.

This clonotype was sampled from an adult woman with stable Graves' hyperthyroidism. The chain links TRBV7-2 to TRBJ2-7; D may be TRBD2 (5 bases). Sequencing was done on a sample of peripheral blood. CDR3 sequence (DNA): TGTGCCAGCAGCCCACCACTAGTGTCGGACGAGCAGTACTTC. Amino acid sequence: CASSPPLVSDEQYF.